This T cell receptor (beta chain) was recovered during a study of cytomegalovirus exposure and HLA in healthy donors. The overall study: The roughly 110 validation repertoires were reported in a later analysis to have been generated on the same platform as the 666 first-cohort repertoires. The study, taken as a whole, reports: Cytomegalovirus association was listed for 150 or so TCR beta chains. Testing in vitro showed a few CMV-associated chains specific for CMV antigens.

The CDR3 is 17 amino acids. V lost 0 bases and J lost 0, with 14 bases in between. Germline CDR1 reads MGHRA; CDR2 reads YSYEKL. Worth noting for this clone: Its antigen is unidentified.

Sequencing used immunoSEQ multiplex PCR; TCRdb keeps in-frame clones, though not all of them. Found here are some 130,000 clones, roughly 89% of them singletons; the top ten hold around 1.2%. Donors came from a validation cohort of over a hundred subjects, distinct from the first 666-subject cohort. Input material: PBMCs. This clonotype originated in a woman aged 18-29 years in good health and CMV-seronegative. This chain uses TRBV4-1 with TRBJ1-1; D possibly corresponds to TRBD1 (5 bases). The CDR3 DNA reads TGCGCCAGCAGCCAAGACCGGGCGACAGAGATGAACACTGAAGCTTTCTTT. Translating it yields CASSQDRATEMNTEAFF.